This passage covers 25 T cell receptor beta chains from one sample sequenced in a study of neoadjuvant anti-PD-1 for oral cavity cancer. Method: immunoSEQ multiplex PCR; TCRdb's copy keeps in-frame clones and lacks some. The sample shows 75,000 to 100,000 clones, under 90% of them seen only once. The sample was PBMCs, taken before nivolumab (anti-PD-1) treatment. The receptors were sampled from a person between 40 and 85 years old with oral cavity squamous cell carcinoma.

As to this clone: A read error may produce the germline difference seen at one junction end. V and J are TRBV15 and TRBJ2-7; 9 bases match TRBD2. The germline V gene has CDR1 LNHNV and CDR2 YYDKDF (reference sequence). This CDR3 has 14 amino acids. CDR3 residues: CATNRAGGLDEQYF. CDR3 sequence (DNA): TGTGCCACCAACAGAGCGGGAGGCCTGGACGAGCAGTACTTC. The full variable domain, its missing parts supplied by reference TRBV15 and TRBJ2-7, is DAMVIQNPRYQVTQFGKPVTLSCSQTLNHNVMYWYQQKSSQAPKLLFHYYDKDFNNEADTPDNFQSRRPNTSFCFLDIRSPGLGDTAMYLCATNRAGGLDEQYFGPGTRLTVT.

The genes are TRBV4-1 and TRBJ2-1, with 8 bases fitting TRBD2. Germline V gene sequence: CDR1 MGHRA, CDR2 YSYEKL. The CDR3 has 16 amino acids. The V and J ends lost 5 bases and 0 bases, in that order; junction bases with no gene match: 6. The CDR3 sequence is CASSNTSGGSYNEQFF. For the CDR3, the DNA is TGCGCCAGCAGCAATACTAGCGGTGGCTCCTACAATGAGCAGTTCTTC.

This chain uses TRBV11-3 with TRBJ2-1, with 14 bases fitting TRBD2. V lost 5 bases and J lost 4; bases outside the gene matches: 13. The length of the CDR3 is 19 residues. Germline values: CDR1 SGHNT, CDR2 YENEEA. CDR3 nucleotide sequence: TGTGCCAGCAGCGCTCAGATCGGCGGGACTAGCGGGAGTTACAATGAGCAGTTCTTC. Its translation: CASSAQIGGTSGSYNEQFF.

This chain joins TRBV29-1 and TRBJ2-5; 9 nucleotides line up with TRBD1. The CDR3 has 13 residues. With V trimmed by 4 bases and J by 4 bases, 4 bases remained unmatched. In germline, CDR1 is SQVTM, CDR2 ANQGSEA. The CDR3 coding sequence is TGCAGCGTTGGACAGGGGGGCTCAGAGACCCAGTACTTC. Translated: CSVGQGGSETQYF.

In its sample, this clone was seen once. The V and J genes are TRBV5-6 and TRBJ1-1, with a possible D match to TRBD1 (5 bases). The CDR3 contains 15 residues. Germline CDR1 SGHDT, CDR2 YYEEEE. V was clipped by 0 bases and J by 0 bases, with 9 bases between them. CDR3 nucleotide sequence: TGTGCCAGCAGCTTGGGGCGGGGCATGAACACTGAAGCTTTCTTT. Encoded protein: CASSLGRGMNTEAFF.

The rearrangement uses TRBV28 and TRBJ2-3; TRBD1 matches 9 bases. The CDR3 sequence is 16 residues long. Germline V gene sequence: CDR1 MDHEN, CDR2 SYDVKM. V lost 4 bases to trimming and J lost 3 bases; unmatched junction nucleotides: 8. The CDR3 here is CASSSINRGRTDTQYF. The CDR3 DNA is TGTGCCAGCAGTTCGATTAACAGGGGGCGGACAGATACGCAGTATTTT.

This chain uses TRBV5-1 with TRBJ2-1; D is unresolved. Germline loops: CDR1 SGHRS, CDR2 YFSETQ. V lost 3 bases, J lost 7 bases, and 11 bases lay in between. There are 13 residues in the CDR3. The CDR3 sequence is CASSSALGNEQFF. CDR3 DNA sequence: TGCGCCAGCAGCTCGGCCTTGGGAAATGAGCAGTTCTTC.

The gene calls are TRBV15 and TRBJ1-1; D remains unclear. The germline V gene encodes CDR1 LNHNV and CDR2 YYDKDF (reference sequence). V was trimmed by 5 bases and J by 0 bases, leaving 13 bases between them. This CDR3 region has 15 residues. The CDR3 DNA reads as TGTGCCACCAGCCGTACGGCCCGGGTGAACACTGAAGCTTTCTTT. This codes for CATSRTARVNTEAFF.

The CDR3 nucleotides read TGCGCCAGCAGTGAGGATCCCACCTACGAGCAGTACTTC. Encoded protein: CASSEDPTYEQYF. The chain employs TRBV10-1 and TRBJ2-7, with D unclear. There are 13 residues in the CDR3. CDR1 is WNHNN, CDR2 SYGVQD, per germline (reference sequence). Deletions cut 2 bases from V and 2 bases from J, with 7 bases between.

The rearrangement joins TRBV10-1 to TRBJ2-1, with D hard to call. The V end lost 3 bases, the J end lost 8 bases, and 8 bases lay between the germline ends. The CDR3 sequence is 12 residues long. The V gene's germline CDR1 is WNHNN and CDR2 SYGVQD (reference sequence). Here the CDR3 DNA reads TGCGCCAGCAGTGATTCACCTTATGAGCAGTTCTTC. It translates to CASSDSPYEQFF.

The V call is TRBV15, the J call TRBJ2-5; TRBD1 matches 8 bases. The CDR3 length is 15 residues. The germline gives CDR1 LNHNV, CDR2 YYDKDF (reference sequence). The J segment lost 1 base and the V segment lost 3 bases, leaving 4 bases of the junction unmatched. The CDR3 spells CATSSGGTGQETQYF. CDR3 DNA: TGTGCCACCAGCAGTGGAGGGACAGGCCAAGAGACCCAGTACTTC.

This chain connects TRBV5-1 to TRBJ2-1; unclear D gene. V was pared by 7 bases and J by 7 bases, with 15 bases between. Germline V lookup: CDR1 SGHRS, CDR2 YFSETQ. The CDR3 totals 13 residues. For the CDR3, the DNA is TGCGCCAGCGGCGAGGAGTTGGGGAATGAGCAGTTCTTC. It translates to CASGEELGNEQFF. Full variable domain (outside the CDR3, taken from reference TRBV5-1 and TRBJ2-1): KAGVTQTPRYLIKTRGQQVTLSCSPISGHRSVSWYQQTPGQGLQFLFEYFSETQRNKGNFPGRFSGRQFSNSRSEMNVSTLELGDSALYLCASGEELGNEQFFGPGTRLTVL.

The rearrangement joins TRBV5-1 to TRBJ1-1; TRBD1 matches at 7 bases. The CDR3 contains 13 residues. Per germline, CDR1 SGHRS and CDR2 YFSETQ. Trimming at V came to 7 bases and at J to 6 bases, leaving 9 bases not matched to a gene. Here the CDR3 reads CASRRTGAAEAFF. CDR3 coding DNA: TGCGCCAGCCGTCGGACAGGCGCCGCTGAAGCTTTCTTT.

The gene calls are TRBV20-1 and TRBJ2-3; unclear D gene. Germline assignment: CDR1 DFQATT and CDR2 SNEGSKA (reference sequence). V was trimmed by 6 bases and J by 6 bases, leaving 10 bases between them. CDR3 length: 11 amino acids. The CDR3 is CSAPKVDTQYF. The CDR3 region has the DNA TGCAGTGCCCCAAAGGTGGATACGCAGTATTTT.

The chain uses TRBV5-1 and TRBJ2-5, with TRBD2 matching over 11 bases. After removal of 4 bases from V and 5 bases from J, the junction contained 13 bases not matched to a gene. Germline V lookup: CDR1 SGHRS, CDR2 YFSETQ. This CDR3 has 17 residues. The CDR3 DNA sequence: TGCGCCAGCAGCCCGACCGGGACTAGCGGAGTCGGGGAGACCCAGTACTTC. It encodes CASSPTGTSGVGETQYF.

This clone is categorized as medium-sized (0.01 to 0.1%). The genes are TRBV6-6 and TRBJ1-1, with TRBD1 as a possible D gene (6 bases). Between the trimmed V and J ends, which lost 6 bases and 1 base, there was a span of 18 bases. From germline, CDR1 is MNHNY and CDR2 SVGAGI (reference sequence). The CDR3 sequence is 16 residues long. CDR3 sequence (DNA): TGTGCCAGCAGGCCCCTAACAGGGATGGAGAACACTGAAGCTTTCTTT. It translates to CASRPLTGMENTEAFF.

V usage is TRBV15 and J usage is TRBJ1-4; perhaps TRBD1 as D (5 bases). CDR1 is LNHNV, CDR2 YYDKDF, per germline (reference sequence). The CDR3 contains 15 residues. Trimming removed 0 bases from V and 8 bases from J, with 13 bases in between. CDR3 DNA sequence: TGTGCCACCAGCAGAGAGTTTGGGGGTAGCGAAAAACTGTTTTTT. It specifies CATSREFGGSEKLFF.

CDR3: CASSEGVYGQPQHF. The CDR3 DNA reads TGTGCCAGCAGTGAAGGGGTTTACGGACAGCCCCAGCATTTT. The V gene is TRBV2, the J gene TRBJ1-5; D is unresolved. Trimming took off 1 base at V and 7 bases at J, with 11 bases between the two ends. This CDR3 spans 14 amino acids. The germline CDR1 and CDR2 sequences are SNHLY and FYNNEI.

Only one count was recorded for this clone. The chain recombines TRBV5-6 with TRBJ2-5, with 9 bases fitting TRBD1. The CDR3 sequence is 15 residues long. J gave up 11 bases and V 6 bases, and 17 bases lay outside the gene matches. CDR1 and CDR2 from the germline V gene are SGHDT and YYEEEE. The CDR3 spells CASTPLGTGNVGQYF. Here the CDR3 DNA reads TGTGCCAGCACCCCCCTCGGGACAGGGAATGTGGGGCAGTACTTC.

CDR3 nucleotides: TGTGCCAGCAGCCACAGGGTCTACGGGGCCAACGTCCTGACTTTC. Amino acids: CASSHRVYGANVLTF. This chain uses TRBV5-8 with TRBJ2-6; D is perhaps TRBD1 (6 bases). The germline gives CDR1 SGHTS, CDR2 YDEGEE. The CDR3 is 15 amino acids. V was shortened by 4 bases and J by 4 bases, with 12 bases between the two germline ends.

The chain is built from TRBV27 and TRBJ2-1; tentatively, D is TRBD1 (5 bases). The CDR3 covers 13 residues. CDR1 and CDR2 (germline): MNHEY, SMNVEV (reference sequence). Trimming shortened V by 1 base and J by 5 bases, and 6 bases separated the two germline ends. Here the CDR3 DNA reads TGTGCCAGCAGTTTATTCAGGGACAATGAGCAGTTCTTC. It yields the protein CASSLFRDNEQFF.

The rearrangement joins TRBV5-1 to TRBJ1-1; D gene uncertain. CDR1 and CDR2 (germline): SGHRS, YFSETQ. V was trimmed by 4 bases and J by 2 bases, leaving 9 bases between them. The CDR3 is 13 amino acids. The CDR3 DNA reads as TGCGCCAGCAGCGCACACCGAAACACTGAAGCTTTCTTT. This codes for CASSAHRNTEAFF.

The chain uses TRBV19 and TRBJ2-1; 10 nucleotides line up with TRBD2. CDR1 and CDR2 (germline): LNHDA, SQIVND (reference sequence). The CDR3 is 14 amino acids. V lost 0 bases, J lost 10 bases, and 3 bases stayed unmatched. The CDR3 protein is CASSIEGLAKEQFF. CDR3 in DNA: TGTGCCAGTAGTATAGAGGGACTAGCGAAAGAGCAGTTCTTC.

This clone was detected once. This chain uses TRBV6-6 with TRBJ1-5; D not resolved. Per the germline V gene, CDR1 is MNHNY and CDR2 is SVGAGI (reference sequence). The CDR3 spans 14 residues. The V and J ends lost 7 bases and 9 bases respectively, with 19 bases between them. The CDR3 DNA reads TGTGCCAGCACCGACAAGTCTGAAAGGGCGCCCCAGCATTTT. This gives the protein CASTDKSERAPQHF.

The chain combines TRBV19 with TRBJ2-7; D gene uncertain. Germline-derived CDR1 and CDR2 are LNHDA and SQIVND (reference sequence). The CDR3 covers 15 residues. The germline V and J ends were trimmed by 1 base and 0 bases, with 10 bases remaining between them. This chain's CDR3 is CASSIVAENSYEQYF. CDR3 DNA: TGTGCCAGTAGTATAGTGGCAGAGAACTCCTACGAGCAGTACTTC. The whole variable domain, filled in from reference TRBV19 and TRBJ2-7, reads DGGITQSPKYLFRKEGQNVTLSCEQNLNHDAMYWYRQDPGQGLRLIYYSQIVNDFQKGDIAEGYSVSREKKESFPLTVTSAQKNPTAFYLCASSIVAENSYEQYFGPGTRLTVT.